These T cell receptor beta chains were read from a single sample in a study of CD8 T cells in Susac syndrome. Using its own MiXCR run on the immunoSEQ multiplex PCR reads, TCRdb lists one record per CDR3 protein. The sample shows about 190,000 distinct CDR3 sequences, more than 85% of them seen only once. The material sequenced was CD4+ T cells from PBMCs. Receptor source: a human donor with Susac syndrome. CDR3s include the opening cysteine and the closing phenylalanine or tryptophan. D genes are given only for firm matches. Expanded clones are given a class, and other clones once, few, many or no size at all.

D,V,size,J,DNA,CDR3
NA,TRBV28,NA,TRBJ1-2,TGTGCCAGCAGTTTATCGACGGACTATGGCTACACCTTC,CASSLSTDYGYTF
NA,TRBV6-5,NA,TRBJ1-2,TGTGCCAGCAGCCTCACACCCGCGGACTATGGCTACACCTTC,CASSLTPADYGYTF
TRBD1,TRBV6-1,NA,TRBJ1-4,TGTGCCAGCAGCCTGGACAGGGATGGCGAAAAACTGTTTTTT,CASSLDRDGEKLFF
TRBD1,TRBV28,NA,TRBJ1-5,TGTGCCAGCAGTTCCCTTCAATTACAGGGGACAAATCAGCCCCAGCATTTT,CASSSLQLQGTNQPQHF
TRBD2,TRBV6-6,NA,TRBJ2-2,TGTGCCAGCAGTGGACTAGCGGGCAGGACCGGGGAGCTGTTTTTT,CASSGLAGRTGELFF
NA,TRBV3-1,NA,TRBJ1-2,TGTGCCAGCAGCCAGGCAGGGGAGGGCTATGGCTACACCTTC,CASSQAGEGYGYTF
NA,TRBV5-1,NA,TRBJ2-7,TGCGCCAGCAGCTTGGGGGGCGGAGGATCCTACGAGCAGTACTTC,CASSLGGGGSYEQYF
TRBD1,TRBV19,few,TRBJ1-2,TGTGCCAGTAGACCCGACAGGGGCCCCTATGGCTACACCTTC,CASRPDRGPYGYTF
TRBD2,TRBV7-3,NA,TRBJ2-1,TGTGCCAGCAGCCTCGAACTAGCGGGGGGGGCTGAGCAGTTCTTC,CASSLELAGGAEQFF
NA,TRBV11-2,NA,TRBJ1-2,TGTGCCAGCAGATCAGGAGTAGCTAACTATGGCTACACCTTC,CASRSGVANYGYTF
TRBD1,TRBV6-1,NA,TRBJ1-5,TGTGCCAGCAGTGAGGGACAGGGCCAACAGCCCCAGCATTTT,CASSEGQGQQPQHF
NA,TRBV4-1,NA,TRBJ2-2,TGCGCCAGCAGCCAACAAAGCCTCGGGCCGGGGGAGCTGTTTTTT,CASSQQSLGPGELFF
NA,TRBV9,NA,TRBJ2-6,TGTGCCAGCAGTCAGACAGTGGGGCCTGGGGCCAACGTCCTGACTTTC,CASSQTVGPGANVLTF
NA,TRBV18,NA,TRBJ2-3,TGTGCCAGCTCACCACCGTTCAGCGGAAGCACAGATACGCAGTATTTT,CASSPPFSGSTDTQYF
NA,TRBV20-1,NA,TRBJ2-3,TGCAGTGCTGACACGAGCCCAGATACGCAGTATTTT,CSADTSPDTQYF
NA,TRBV5-1,NA,TRBJ2-5,TGCGCCAGCAGCTCACTAGGACAGCAAGAGACCCAGTACTTC,CASSSLGQQETQYF
NA,TRBV12-3/TRBV12-4,NA,TRBJ1-6,TGTGCCAGCCGCCGGGGAGGGGATAATTCACCCCTCCACTTT,CASRRGGDNSPLHF
TRBD1,TRBV11-2,NA,TRBJ1-2,TGTGCCAGCAGCTTAGGGCAGCCCGGGACAGCGACTAACTATGGCTACACCTTC,CASSLGQPGTATNYGYTF
NA,TRBV9,NA,TRBJ1-4,TGTGCCAGCAGCGTGGACTGGGGTTCGGAAAAACTGTTTTTT,CASSVDWGSEKLFF
TRBD2,TRBV9,NA,TRBJ2-3,TGTGCCAGCAGCGTAGGAAGCGGGGGAGTAGTAGGGGATACGCAGTATTTT,CASSVGSGGVVGDTQYF
NA,TRBV18,few,TRBJ2-7,TGTGCCAGCTCATCAAACTACGAGCAGTACTTC,CASSSNYEQYF
TRBD1,TRBV20-1,NA,TRBJ2-7,TGCAGTGCTAGAAGACAGGGGGTCTCTGTGCAGTACTTC,CSARRQGVSVQYF
NA,TRBV5-1,NA,TRBJ2-5,TGCGCCAGCAGCTTGGGTGGAGGGAGAGAGACCCAGTACTTC,CASSLGGGRETQYF
TRBD1,TRBV19,NA,TRBJ1-2,TGTGCCAGTAGCCCCGGACAGGGCGATGGCTACACCTTC,CASSPGQGDGYTF
TRBD1,TRBV7-9,NA,TRBJ1-1,TGTGCCAGCAGCGCTCCGGGACAGGGGAGTACTGAAGCTTTCTTT,CASSAPGQGSTEAFF
NA,TRBV7-8,NA,TRBJ2-2,TGTGCCAGCTCAGGGGACCGGAACACCGGGGAGCTGTTTTTT,CASSGDRNTGELFF
NA,TRBV12-3/TRBV12-4,NA,TRBJ1-6,TGTGCCAGCAGTTTAGAGTCGACGTATTCACCCCTCCACTTT,CASSLESTYSPLHF
NA,TRBV5-4,NA,TRBJ2-4,TGTGCCAGCAGCCTCGGGGGATTTGCCAAAAACATTCAGTACTTC,CASSLGGFAKNIQYF
NA,TRBV19,once,TRBJ1-5,TGTGCCAGTAGTCCTCGTGGAGGGCAGCAGCCCCAGCATTTT,CASSPRGGQQPQHF
NA,TRBV19,once,TRBJ1-5,TGTGCCAGTAGTTCCCGCACAGGGCGCAATCAGCCCCAGCATTTT,CASSSRTGRNQPQHF
NA,TRBV19,few,TRBJ1-2,TGTGCCAGTAGTCTAAGTGTGAACTATGGCTACACCTTC,CASSLSVNYGYTF
NA,TRBV9,NA,TRBJ2-1,TGTGCCAGCTCCCTGGGGAGGGGGACCTACAATGAGCAGTTCTTC,CASSLGRGTYNEQFF
NA,TRBV5-1,NA,TRBJ2-7,TGCGCCAGCAGCTTGGGCGACACCTCCTACGAGCAGTACTTC,CASSLGDTSYEQYF
NA,TRBV6-1,NA,TRBJ1-5,TGTGCCAGCAGTCTTAACGGGTACAATCAGCCCCAGCATTTT,CASSLNGYNQPQHF
NA,TRBV12-3/TRBV12-4,NA,TRBJ1-3,TGTGCCAGCAGCCCTAGGATTGGGACCATATATTTT,CASSPRIGTIYF